This section outlines one T cell receptor (beta chain) sequence together with its context. The data were taken from a study of blood T cell repertoires in COVID-19. Study background: Some COVID-19 samples were acute and others convalescent; all came from the United States, Italy and Spain. T cells, B-cell-depleted T cells, or PBMCs supplied cDNA or gDNA.

In the authors' methods: Estimation of nucleated cell counts relied on the amplification of reference gene primers. Assay used: immunoSEQ multiplex PCR; TCRdb lists only in-frame clones, some missing. From that table come the V and J calls and clone size; the DNA was used to work out D and trimming. The sample holds about 210,000 clones, about three quarters seen once. CDR3 size: 16 residues. Trimming removed 1 base from V and 0 bases from J; junction bases left unmatched: 0. Germline V gene sequence: CDR1 SGHTA, CDR2 FQGNSA. The TCR originated in a woman in her 70s with acute or convalescent COVID-19. The specimen sequenced was peripheral blood. V gene TRBV7-2 combines with J gene TRBJ2-3; 11 bases map to TRBD2. This chain's CDR3 is CASSLGLAGSTDTQYF. The CDR3 coding sequence is TGTGCCAGCAGCTTAGGACTAGCGGGGAGCACAGATACGCAGTATTTT.